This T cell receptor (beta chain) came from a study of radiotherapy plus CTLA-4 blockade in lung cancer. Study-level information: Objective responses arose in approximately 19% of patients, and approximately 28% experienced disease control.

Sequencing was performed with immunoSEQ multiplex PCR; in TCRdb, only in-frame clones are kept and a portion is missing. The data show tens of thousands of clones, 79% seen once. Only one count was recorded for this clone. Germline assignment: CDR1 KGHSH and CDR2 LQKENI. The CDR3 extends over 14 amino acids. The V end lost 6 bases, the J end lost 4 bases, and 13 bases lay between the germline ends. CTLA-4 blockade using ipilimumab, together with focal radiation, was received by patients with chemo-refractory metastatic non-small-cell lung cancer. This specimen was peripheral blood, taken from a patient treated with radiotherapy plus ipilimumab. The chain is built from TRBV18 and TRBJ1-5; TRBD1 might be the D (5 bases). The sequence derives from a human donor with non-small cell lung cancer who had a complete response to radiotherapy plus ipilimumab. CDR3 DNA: TGTGCCAGCTCTCCAGGGTTCACTAATCAGCCCCAGCATTTT. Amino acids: CASSPGFTNQPQHF. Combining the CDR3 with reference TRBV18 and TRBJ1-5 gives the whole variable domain NAGVMQNPRHLVRRRGQEARLRCSPMKGHSHVYWYRQLPEEGLKFMVYLQKENIIDESGMPKERFSAEFPKEGPSILRIQQVVRGDSAAYFCASSPGFTNQPQHFGDGTRLSIL.